This is a list of T cell receptor beta chains from one sample in a study of read filtering for tumor transcriptome and immune sequencing. TCRdb re-analysed the reads in MiXCR, keeping a single row per CDR3 protein. The sample lists tens of thousands of distinct CDR3 sequences; less than 25% were seen once. The sample taken for sequencing was a population of CD138-negative cells sorted from bone marrow. The receptors originated from a donor over 35 with multiple myeloma. Both conserved end residues are part of each CDR3. A D gene is named only where the DNA matches it firmly. Only part of the rows carry a size: once, few, many, or a class if the clone is expanded.

>TRBJ1-5|TRBV5-1|NA|NA
CASSLGGLGNQPQHF
TGCGCCAGCAGCTTGGGAGGGTTGGGCAATCAGCCCCAGCATTTT
>TRBJ2-1|TRBV5-1|NA|many
CASSLDEQGEQFF
TGCGCCAGCAGCTTGGATGAACAGGGTGAGCAGTTCTTC
>TRBJ1-2|TRBV9|NA|many
CASSTQGAGYTF
TGTGCCAGCAGCACACAGGGAGCTGGCTACACCTTC
>TRBJ2-1|TRBV20-1|NA|NA
CSARERGAHNEQFF
TGCAGTGCTAGAGAAAGGGGGGCTCACAATGAGCAGTTCTTC
>TRBJ2-5|TRBV5-1|NA|many
CASSLDGVEETQYF
TGCGCCAGCAGCTTGGATGGGGTTGAAGAGACCCAGTACTTC
>TRBJ2-2|TRBV7-9|TRBD1|many
CASSSPGQRTGELFF
TGTGCCAGCAGCTCTCCGGGACAGAGGACCGGGGAGCTGTTTTTT
>TRBJ2-5|TRBV19|TRBD2|NA
CASSTSSGAQETQYF
TGTGCCAGTAGTACTTCTAGCGGGGCCCAAGAGACCCAGTACTTC
>TRBJ2-7|TRBV6-5|NA|NA
CASSRRLGYEQYF
TGTGCCAGCAGTCGCAGACTAGGCTACGAGCAGTACTTC
>TRBJ2-5|TRBV10-1|TRBD1|few
CASLRQGRLETQYF
TGCGCCAGTTTACGACAGGGGAGGTTAGAGACCCAGTACTTC
>TRBJ2-5|TRBV2|TRBD1|many
CASILRTGTQETQYF
TGTGCCAGCATTCTGAGGACAGGGACCCAAGAGACCCAGTACTTC
>TRBJ1-2|TRBV9|TRBD1|NA
CASSVSQGQVYGYTF
TGTGCCAGCAGCGTAAGCCAGGGACAGGTCTATGGCTACACCTTC
>TRBJ2-1|TRBV6-5|NA|many
CASSYSGLSPGDEQFF
TGTGCCAGCAGTTACTCGGGACTTAGCCCCGGGGATGAGCAGTTCTTC
>TRBJ1-5|TRBV27|NA|many
CASSFLSPNQPQHF
TGTGCCAGCAGTTTCTTAAGTCCCAATCAGCCCCAGCATTTT
>TRBJ2-6|TRBV20-1|TRBD1|many
CSAPDRDSPGANVLTF
TGCAGTGCGCCGGACAGGGATTCCCCTGGGGCCAACGTCCTGACTTTC
>TRBJ2-1|TRBV12-3/TRBV12-4|TRBD2|many
CASSFASGRYNEQFF
TGTGCCAGCAGTTTCGCTAGCGGGAGATACAATGAGCAGTTCTTC
>TRBJ2-1|TRBV20-1|NA|NA
CSARIPCTLYNEQFF
TGCAGTGCCAGGATCCCGTGTACTTTGTACAATGAGCAGTTCTTC
>TRBJ2-5|TRBV19|TRBD2|NA
CASSIGSGSTETQYF
TGTGCCAGTAGTATCGGTAGCGGGAGCACAGAGACCCAGTACTTC
>TRBJ2-7|TRBV6-6|NA|NA
CASSYGAGHSYGQYF
TGTGCCAGCAGTTACGGGGCGGGACACTCCTACGGGCAGTACTTC
>TRBJ1-1|TRBV6-6|NA|many
CASSYGSTEAFF
TGTGCCAGCAGTTACGGGTCCACTGAAGCTTTCTTT
>TRBJ2-1|TRBV5-5|NA|many
CASSLYSNNEQFF
TGTGCCAGCAGCTTGTATTCCAACAATGAGCAGTTCTTC
>TRBJ2-1|TRBV7-2|TRBD2|medium-sized
CASGLAGDAYNEQFF
TGTGCCTCCGGTCTAGCGGGAGATGCCTACAATGAGCAGTTCTTC
>TRBJ2-2|TRBV4-2|NA|NA
CASSRSLTNTGELFF
TGTGCCAGCAGCCGAAGTTTAACCAACACCGGGGAGCTGTTTTTT
>TRBJ1-2|TRBV28|NA|NA
CASSPPTLDYGYTF
TGTGCCAGCAGCCCCCCGACATTGGACTATGGCTACACCTTC
>TRBJ2-5|TRBV5-1|NA|many
CASSLWTFQETQYF
TGCGCCAGCAGCTTGTGGACATTTCAAGAGACCCAGTACTTC